This T cell receptor (beta chain) stems from a study of T cell repertoires in cytomegalovirus infection. Overall study context: Indications came from public TCR beta signatures; they pointed to CMV infection and to a matching HLA type. Broader study findings: Identification of carriers of CMV plus the relevant HLA was performed using cumulative public TCR beta family frequency. CMV-specific TCR beta clonotypes restricted by HLA-C were the ones dominating the ex vivo response.

One entry per CDR3 protein, called by TCRdb with MiXCR from the reads. The sample yields approximately 500,000 distinct CDR3 sequences, around 30% seen once. The CDR3 is made up of 12 amino acids. Germline loops: CDR1 DFQATT, CDR2 SNEGSKA (reference sequence). To note about this clonotype: Its antigen is currently unknown. Relative to the germline gene, one junction end is altered; a read error may explain this.

The rearrangement joins TRBV20-1 to TRBJ1-1; D may be TRBD1 (6 bases). The TCR originated in a human donor in good health (CMV status not recorded). Some clones in this sample may be carry-over from other donors' samples. The starting material was cultured PBMCs, obtained from culture after CMV antigen stimulation. The CDR3 sequence is CSAINRDTEAFF. The CDR3 coding sequence is TGCAGTGCCATAAACAGGGACACTGAAGCTTTCTTC.